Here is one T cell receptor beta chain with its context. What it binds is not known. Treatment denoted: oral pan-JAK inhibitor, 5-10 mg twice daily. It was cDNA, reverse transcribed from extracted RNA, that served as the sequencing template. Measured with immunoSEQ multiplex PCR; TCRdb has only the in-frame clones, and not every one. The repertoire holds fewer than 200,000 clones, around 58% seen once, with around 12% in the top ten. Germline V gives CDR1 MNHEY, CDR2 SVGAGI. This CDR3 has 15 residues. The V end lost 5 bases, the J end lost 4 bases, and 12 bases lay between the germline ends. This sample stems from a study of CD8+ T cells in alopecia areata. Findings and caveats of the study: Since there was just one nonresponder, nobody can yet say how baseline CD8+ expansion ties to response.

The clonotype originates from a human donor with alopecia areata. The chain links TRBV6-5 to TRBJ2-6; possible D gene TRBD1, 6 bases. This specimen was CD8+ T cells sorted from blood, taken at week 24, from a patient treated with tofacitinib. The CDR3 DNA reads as TGTGCCAGCAGTCACACAGGGACCGGGGCCAACGTCCTGACTTTC. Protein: CASSHTGTGANVLTF.